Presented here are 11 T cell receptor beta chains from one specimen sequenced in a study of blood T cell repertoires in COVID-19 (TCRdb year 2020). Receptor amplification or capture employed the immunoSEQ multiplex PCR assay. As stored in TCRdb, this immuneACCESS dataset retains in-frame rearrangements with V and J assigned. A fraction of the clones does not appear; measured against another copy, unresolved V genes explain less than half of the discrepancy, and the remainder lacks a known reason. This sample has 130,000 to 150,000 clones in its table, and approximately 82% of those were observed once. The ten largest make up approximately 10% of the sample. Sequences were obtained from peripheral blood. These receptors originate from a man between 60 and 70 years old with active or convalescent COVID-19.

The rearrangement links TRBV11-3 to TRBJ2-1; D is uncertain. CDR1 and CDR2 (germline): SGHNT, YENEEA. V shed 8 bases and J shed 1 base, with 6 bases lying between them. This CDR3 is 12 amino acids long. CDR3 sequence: CASGLSYNEQFF. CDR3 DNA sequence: TGTGCCAGCGGCCTGTCCTACAATGAGCAGTTCTTC.

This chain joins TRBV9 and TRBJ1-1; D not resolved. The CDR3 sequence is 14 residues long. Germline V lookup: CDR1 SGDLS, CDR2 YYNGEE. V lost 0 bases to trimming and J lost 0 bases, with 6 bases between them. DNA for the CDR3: TGTGCCAGCAGCGTAGTCGAGATGAACACTGAAGCTTTCTTT. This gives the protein CASSVVEMNTEAFF. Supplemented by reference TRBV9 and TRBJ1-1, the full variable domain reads DSGVTQTPKHLITATGQRVTLRCSPRSGDLSVYWYQQSLDQGLQFLIQYYNGEERAKGNILERFSAQQFPDLHSELNLSSLELGDSALYFCASSVVEMNTEAFFGQGTRLTVV.

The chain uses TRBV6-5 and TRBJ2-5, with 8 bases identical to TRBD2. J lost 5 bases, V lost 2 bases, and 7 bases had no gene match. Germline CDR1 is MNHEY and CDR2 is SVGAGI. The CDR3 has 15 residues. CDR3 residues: CASSYGAGVRETQYF. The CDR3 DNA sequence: TGTGCCAGCAGTTACGGAGCGGGGGTCCGTGAGACCCAGTACTTC.

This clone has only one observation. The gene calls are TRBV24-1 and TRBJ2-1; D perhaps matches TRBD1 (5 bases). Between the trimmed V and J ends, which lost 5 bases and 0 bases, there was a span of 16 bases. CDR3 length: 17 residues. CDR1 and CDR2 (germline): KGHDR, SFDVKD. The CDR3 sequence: CATSGLQGTSSYNEQFF. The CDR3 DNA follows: TGTGCCACCAGTGGCCTGCAGGGAACGAGCTCCTACAATGAGCAGTTCTTC.

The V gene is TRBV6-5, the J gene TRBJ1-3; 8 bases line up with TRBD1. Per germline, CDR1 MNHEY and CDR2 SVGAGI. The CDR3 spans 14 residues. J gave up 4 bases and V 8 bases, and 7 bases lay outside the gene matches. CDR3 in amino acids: CASGRQGAGNTIYF. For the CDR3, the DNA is TGTGCCAGCGGCCGTCAGGGGGCCGGAAACACCATATATTTT.

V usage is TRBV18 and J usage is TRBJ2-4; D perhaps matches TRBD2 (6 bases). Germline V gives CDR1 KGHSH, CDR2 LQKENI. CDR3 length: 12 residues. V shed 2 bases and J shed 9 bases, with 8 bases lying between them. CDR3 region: CASSPEGGIQYF. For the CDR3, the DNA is TGTGCCAGCTCACCAGAGGGAGGCATTCAGTACTTC.

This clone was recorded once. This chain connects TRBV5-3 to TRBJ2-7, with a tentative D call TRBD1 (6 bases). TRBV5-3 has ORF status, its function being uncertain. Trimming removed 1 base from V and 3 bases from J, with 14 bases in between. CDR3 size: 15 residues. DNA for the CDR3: TGTGCCAGAAGCTTGTCGAGGGGGAGAAACTACGAGCAGTACTTC. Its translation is CARSLSRGRNYEQYF.

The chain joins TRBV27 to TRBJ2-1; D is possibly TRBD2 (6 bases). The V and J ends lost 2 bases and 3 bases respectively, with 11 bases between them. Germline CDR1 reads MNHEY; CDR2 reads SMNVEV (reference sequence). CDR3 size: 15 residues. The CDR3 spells CASSLPGASYNEQFF. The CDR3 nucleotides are TGTGCCAGCAGTTTACCGGGAGCAAGCTACAATGAGCAGTTCTTC.

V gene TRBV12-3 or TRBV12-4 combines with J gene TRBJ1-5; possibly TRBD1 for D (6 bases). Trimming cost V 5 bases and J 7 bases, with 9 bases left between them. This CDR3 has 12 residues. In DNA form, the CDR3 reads TGTGCCAGCAGTGAGGGGGACCAGCCCCAGCATTTT. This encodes CASSEGDQPQHF.

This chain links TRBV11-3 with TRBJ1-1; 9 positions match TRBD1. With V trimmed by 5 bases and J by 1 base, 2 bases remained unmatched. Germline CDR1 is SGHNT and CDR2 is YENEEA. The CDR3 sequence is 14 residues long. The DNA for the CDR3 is TGTGCCAGCAGCGACAGGGGGTGGAACACTGAAGCTTTCTTT. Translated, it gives CASSDRGWNTEAFF.

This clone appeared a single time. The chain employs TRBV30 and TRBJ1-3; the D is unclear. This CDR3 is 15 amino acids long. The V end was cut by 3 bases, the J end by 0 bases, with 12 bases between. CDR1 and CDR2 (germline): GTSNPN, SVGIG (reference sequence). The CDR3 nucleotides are TGTGCCTGGAGGGAGTTCCGGGGCTCTGGAAACACCATATATTTT. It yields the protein CAWREFRGSGNTIYF. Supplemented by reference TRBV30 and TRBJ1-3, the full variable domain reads SQTIHQWPATLVQPVGSPLSLECTVEGTSNPNLYWYRQAAGRGLQLLFYSVGIGQISSEVPQNLSASRPQDRQFILSSKKLLLSDSGFYLCAWREFRGSGNTIYFGEGSWLTVV.